The rows below give T cell receptor beta chains drawn from one sample of a study of cytomegalovirus exposure and HLA in healthy donors. The repertoire was sequenced with immunoSEQ multiplex PCR; TCRdb's copy has only in-frame clones and lacks some. Here the sample spans under 150,000 clones, 75% to 90% being singletons. The sample consisted of PBMCs. The receptors shown here come from a woman between 25 and 40 years old in good health and CMV-seropositive. Each CDR3 is given with its conserved first and last residue. Fields, in order: D gene, V gene, clone size, J gene, CDR3 DNA, CDR3 protein. A D gene is named only where the DNA matches it firmly. Expanded clones are given a class, and other clones once, few, many or no size at all.

>NA|TRBV6-6|NA|TRBJ2-7
TGTGCCAGCAGTTACTCGGAGAACTACGAGCAGTACTTC
CASSYSENYEQYF
>TRBD2|TRBV11-2|NA|TRBJ2-1
TGTGCCAGCAGCTCGGGACTAGCGGGTCATGAGCAGTTCTTC
CASSSGLAGHEQFF
>TRBD1|TRBV19|NA|TRBJ1-5
TGTGCCAGTCGGCCGGGACAGGGAGATAGCAATCAGCCCCAGCATTTT
CASRPGQGDSNQPQHF
>NA|TRBV7-9|NA|TRBJ2-7
TGTGCCAGCAGCTTAGGCAGCGACGAGCAGTACTTC
CASSLGSDEQYF
>NA|TRBV15|NA|TRBJ1-1
TGTGCCACCAGCAGAGATAAGAAGGGGAGGGCTTTCTTT
CATSRDKKGRAFF
>NA|TRBV9|NA|TRBJ1-1
TGTGCCAGCAGCCGTAATCCTTCAGGGGAAACTGAAGCTTTCTTT
CASSRNPSGETEAFF
>NA|TRBV4-1|NA|TRBJ2-7
TGCGCCAGCAGCCAAGATGAGGCTCGGTTGTACGAGCAGTACTTC
CASSQDEARLYEQYF
>TRBD1|TRBV28|NA|TRBJ1-1
TGTGCCAGCCGGTGGGACAGGGTGAGGACTGAAGCTTTCTTT
CASRWDRVRTEAFF
>NA|TRBV7-9|few|TRBJ2-5
TGTGCCAGCAGCTTGGGGCGAGAGACCCAGTACTTC
CASSLGRETQYF
>NA|TRBV9|NA|TRBJ1-5
TGTGCCAGCAGCGTAACGGGAGGCTTTCAGCCCCAGCATTTT
CASSVTGGFQPQHF
>TRBD2|TRBV5-1|NA|TRBJ2-5
TGCGCCAGCAGCTTGCCCCCTCGGAGGTCCAGCGGGGGAAACCAAGAGACCCAGTACTTC
CASSLPPRRSSGGNQETQYF
>NA|TRBV29-1|NA|TRBJ2-1
TGCAGCGTTTTGCCTCGAGGCGGGGACAATGAGCAGTTCTTC
CSVLPRGGDNEQFF
>TRBD2|TRBV6-5|NA|TRBJ2-7
TGTGCCAGCAGCCCGGGACTAGCGGGAGTCGACGAGCAGTACTTC
CASSPGLAGVDEQYF
>TRBD1|TRBV7-9|NA|TRBJ2-7
TGTGCCAGCAGCCCGGGACAGGGGACCTACGAGCAGTACTTC
CASSPGQGTYEQYF
>TRBD1|TRBV7-9|NA|TRBJ2-2
TGTGCCAGCAGCCGACTCGCTACAGGGGGTGGCACCGGGGAGCTGTTTTTT
CASSRLATGGGTGELFF
>NA|TRBV7-8|NA|TRBJ2-2
TGTGCCAGCAGCCCGGACTTTTTCACCGGGGAGCTGTTTTTT
CASSPDFFTGELFF
>TRBD2|TRBV7-3|NA|TRBJ2-7
TGTGCCAGCAGCTTAGCGGGGGGGACCTTCTACGAGCAGTACTTC
CASSLAGGTFYEQYF
>TRBD1|TRBV28|NA|TRBJ2-2
TGTGCCAGCAGTTCCCCAGGGACAGGCAAGCTGTTTTTT
CASSSPGTGKLFF
>NA|TRBV5-6|NA|TRBJ1-2
TGTGCCAGCAGAAAGGGGCACTCCTATGGCTACACCTTC
CASRKGHSYGYTF
>TRBD1|TRBV29-1|NA|TRBJ1-1
TGCAGCGTCCTGACAGGGCCGAACACTGAGGCCTTCTTT
CSVLTGPNTEAFF
>NA|TRBV6-1|few|TRBJ1-5
TGTGCCAGCAGTGACACAACCCTAGGGGATCAGCCCCAGCATTTT
CASSDTTLGDQPQHF
>NA|TRBV10-3|NA|TRBJ1-3
TGTGCCACGAGCCCGGGACTACTCTCTGGAAACACCATATATTTT
CATSPGLLSGNTIYF
>TRBD1|TRBV30|few|TRBJ2-1
TGTGCCGTGACAGGGGATTCGGATGAGCAGTTCTTC
CAVTGDSDEQFF
>TRBD2|TRBV11-2|NA|TRBJ2-1
TGTGCCAGCAGCCGGGGGACTAGCGGGAGCTACAATGAGCAGTTCTTC
CASSRGTSGSYNEQFF
>NA|TRBV2|NA|TRBJ1-1
TGTGCGGCCCGGGGACAAACTGAAGCTTTCTTT
CAARGQTEAFF
>TRBD1|TRBV19|NA|TRBJ2-1
TGTGCCAGTAGTCTCTTACAGGGGGCCCAATACAATGAGCAGTTCTTC
CASSLLQGAQYNEQFF
>NA|TRBV5-1|NA|TRBJ1-1
TGCGCCAGCAGTATGGCAACAGGTGTTATGAACACTGAAGCTTTCTTT
CASSMATGVMNTEAFF
>TRBD2|TRBV27|NA|TRBJ2-1
TGTGCCAGCAGTTTTTGGCGGGAGGGCCTGACTGAGCAGTTCTTC
CASSFWREGLTEQFF
>TRBD1|TRBV10-3|NA|TRBJ2-7
TGTGCCATCAGCCGGACAGGGGGCAACTACGAGCAGTACTTC
CAISRTGGNYEQYF
>TRBD1|TRBV28|NA|TRBJ1-1
TGTGCCAGCAGTTTCGGGGGACAGGGTGTGAAAGCTTTCTTT
CASSFGGQGVKAFF
>TRBD1|TRBV19|NA|TRBJ1-1
TGTGCCAGTACCCCCAGGGGGCGCGACACTGAAGCTTTCTTT
CASTPRGRDTEAFF
>NA|TRBV28|once|TRBJ1-1
TGTGCCAGCAGCTTACGGGGTTGGAACACTGAAGCTTTCTTT
CASSLRGWNTEAFF
>NA|TRBV5-1|NA|TRBJ2-1
TGCGCCAGCAGCTTGGGGGAGCTCTTACGGAATGAGCAGTTCTTC
CASSLGELLRNEQFF
>NA|TRBV18|once|TRBJ2-7
TGTGCCAGCTCACCAACGGTCTACGAGCAGTACTTC
CASSPTVYEQYF
>TRBD2|TRBV5-1|NA|TRBJ2-3
TGCGCCAGCAGCCCCAGGACTAGCGGGGGGCCAGATACGCAGTATTTT
CASSPRTSGGPDTQYF
>TRBD2|TRBV2|NA|TRBJ2-5
TGTGCCAGCAGTGGGCCGGCTAGCGGGGGTGGGGAGACCCAGTACTTC
CASSGPASGGGETQYF
>TRBD2|TRBV27|once|TRBJ2-7
TGTGCCAGCAGCCCTGGACTAGCGGGAGTTGGTGAGCAGTACTTC
CASSPGLAGVGEQYF
>TRBD1|TRBV19|NA|TRBJ1-1
TGTGCCAGTACCCCGGGACAGGGGGCTCTCACTGAAGCTTTCTTT
CASTPGQGALTEAFF
>NA|TRBV28|NA|TRBJ1-5
TGTGCCAGCAGTCAGCGCTCGGGGTCCTCTAGCAATCAGCCCCAGCATTTT
CASSQRSGSSSNQPQHF
>TRBD2|TRBV30|NA|TRBJ2-6
TGTGCCTGGAGTGGATTAGCGGGAGGGCCAGGGGGGGCCAACGTCCTGACTTTC
CAWSGLAGGPGGANVLTF
>TRBD1|TRBV5-6|NA|TRBJ1-4
TGTGCCAGCAGCGGAAACAGGGGGCTAAATGAAAAACTGTTTTTT
CASSGNRGLNEKLFF
>TRBD2|TRBV5-4|NA|TRBJ2-1
TGTGCCAGCAGCTTGGGTTCTAGCGGGGGCTACAATGAGCAGTTCTTC
CASSLGSSGGYNEQFF
>TRBD1|TRBV18|NA|TRBJ1-2
TGTGCCAGCTCGCCTCTGGCGGGACAGGGCGAGCGTGGCTACACCTTC
CASSPLAGQGERGYTF
>NA|TRBV30|NA|TRBJ1-1
TGTGCCTGGAGTCCCCGAGGGGGGGGTAACACTGAAGCTTTCTTT
CAWSPRGGGNTEAFF
>TRBD1|TRBV5-4|few|TRBJ2-3
TGTGCCAGCAGGCATCCGGGACAGGGGGAGGTTACGCAGTATTTT
CASRHPGQGEVTQYF